The entry below describes one TCR beta chain. The antigen is unknown. This record comes from a study of blood T cells in healthy people across ages. Points from the study as a whole: A greater number of naive CD4+ cells and higher diversity distinguished long-lived donors from aged donors.

Next came a second PCR, run for about 7 to 12 cycles, which used a sample-barcoded 5' primer along with a J-beta primer mix. From the 5' RACE reads, TCRdb called clonotypes with MiXCR, one entry per CDR3 protein. The sample records some 760,000 distinct CDR3 sequences, roughly 25% being singletons. This CDR3 region has 14 residues. The germline V gene encodes CDR1 SQVTM and CDR2 ANQGSEA. V lost 7 bases to trimming and J lost 0 bases, with 15 bases between them. The sample was also reused in another study, on T cells of mothers and their children. That paper states: Barcodes for each sample and 2-4 random nucleotides were added by the M1S primer used in the second PCR. Related mother-child pairs showed slightly, non-significantly higher overlap than unrelated pairs.

The chain employs TRBV29-1 and TRBJ1-2; D is perhaps TRBD1 (5 bases). Sequenced input: blood. This receptor was obtained from a boy aged 5-17 years in good health. The CDR3 nucleotides are TGCAGCGCTGGGTCAGGGCAAGCTAACTATGGCTACACCTTC. Translating it yields CSAGSGQANYGYTF.